This T cell receptor beta chain appears in the sequencing data of a study of graft-versus-host responses after intestinal transplantation. Trimming took 3 bases from V and 5 from J; bases not matched to a gene: 14. The CDR3 sequence is 16 residues long. Per the germline V gene, CDR1 is SQVTM and CDR2 is ANQGSEA. In this sample, this clone turned up once. The antigen is not known. Sequencing used immunoSEQ multiplex PCR; TCRdb keeps in-frame clones, though not all of them. Among some 87,000 clones listed, just under 95% were seen once. This receptor was obtained from a human donor who was the organ donor for an intestinal transplant. The sample consisted of unstimulated CD8+ T cells sorted from spleen or lymph node cells, taken before transplant. V and J are TRBV29-1 and TRBJ2-7; TRBD2 aligns across 9 bases. The CDR3 is CSVEASGRLGPHEQYF. The CDR3 DNA is TGCAGCGTTGAGGCAAGCGGGAGGCTGGGTCCCCACGAGCAGTACTTC.